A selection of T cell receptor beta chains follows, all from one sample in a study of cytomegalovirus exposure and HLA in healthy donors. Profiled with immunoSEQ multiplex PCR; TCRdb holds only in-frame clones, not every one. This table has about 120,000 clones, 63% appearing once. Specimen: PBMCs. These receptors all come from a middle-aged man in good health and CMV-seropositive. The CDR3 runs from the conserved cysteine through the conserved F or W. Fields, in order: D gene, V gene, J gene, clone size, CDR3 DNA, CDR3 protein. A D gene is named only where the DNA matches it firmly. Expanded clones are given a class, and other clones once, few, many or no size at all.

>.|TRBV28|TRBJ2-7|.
TGTGCCAGCAGTTTTCCCGGGTACGAGCAGTACTTC
CASSFPGYEQYF
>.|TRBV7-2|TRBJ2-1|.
TGTGCCAGCAGCGCTTACGGGGGTGAGCAGTTCTTC
CASSAYGGEQFF
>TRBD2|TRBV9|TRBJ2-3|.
TGTGCCAGCAGCGTAGTCGGTAGCGGGGACGATACGCAGTATTTT
CASSVVGSGDDTQYF
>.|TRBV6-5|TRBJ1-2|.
TGTGCCAGCAGTTGGACACGCTCTGCTAACTATGGCTACACCTTC
CASSWTRSANYGYTF
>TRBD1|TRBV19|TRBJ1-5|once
TGTGCCAGTAGTGGGGACAGGGGATCGTATAGCAATCAGCCCCAGCATTTT
CASSGDRGSYSNQPQHF
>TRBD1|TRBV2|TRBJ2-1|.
TGTGCCAGCAGGGAACAGGGGGCCGCCTACAATGAGCAGTTCTTC
CASREQGAAYNEQFF
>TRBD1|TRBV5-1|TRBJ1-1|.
TGCGCCAGCAGCTTGGGGACAGGGTTCGGCACTGAAGCTTTCTTT
CASSLGTGFGTEAFF
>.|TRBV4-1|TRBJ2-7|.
TGCGCCAGCAGCCAAGATCTGGAGAGCTCCTACGAGCAGTACTTC
CASSQDLESSYEQYF
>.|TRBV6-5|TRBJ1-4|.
TGTGCCAGCAGTTACATGGGGCAGGGGACTAATGAAAAACTGTTTTTT
CASSYMGQGTNEKLFF
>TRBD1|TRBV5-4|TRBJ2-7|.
TGTGCCAGCAGCTTCGGCGACAGGGAGTCCGAGCAGTACTTC
CASSFGDRESEQYF
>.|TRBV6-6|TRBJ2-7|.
TGTGCCAGCAGTTACTCCCGGACAAGCTACGAGCAGTACTTC
CASSYSRTSYEQYF
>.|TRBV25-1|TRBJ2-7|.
TGTGCCAGCAGTGACAGGGGTCCCTACGAGCAGTACTTC
CASSDRGPYEQYF
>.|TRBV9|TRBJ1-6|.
TGTGCCAGCAGCGTATCAGAGGGTAATAATTCACCCCTCCACTTT
CASSVSEGNNSPLHF
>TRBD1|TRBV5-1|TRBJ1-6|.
TGCGCCAGCAGCGAGTCGAACCCCTGGACAGGGACTAATTCACCCCTCCACTTT
CASSESNPWTGTNSPLHF
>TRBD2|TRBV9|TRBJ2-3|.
TGTGCCAGCAGCGTAGAGGGCGGGAGCGCTACAGATACGCAGTATTTT
CASSVEGGSATDTQYF
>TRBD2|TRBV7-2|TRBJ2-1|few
TGTGCCAGCAGCCAACGAGCGGGAGTATCCTACAATGAGCAGTTCTTC
CASSQRAGVSYNEQFF
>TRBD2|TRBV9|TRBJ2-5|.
TGTGCCAGCAGCGACGGACTAGCGGGTTTCCAAGAGACCCAGTACTTC
CASSDGLAGFQETQYF
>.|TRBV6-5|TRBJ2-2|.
TGTGCCAGCAGTAGGGATAGCGGTAACACCGGGGAGCTGTTTTTT
CASSRDSGNTGELFF
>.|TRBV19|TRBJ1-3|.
TGTGCCAGTAGTATGAGTTCGGGGTACACCATATATTTT
CASSMSSGYTIYF
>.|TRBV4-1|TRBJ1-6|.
TGCGCCAGCAGCCGTGGGACATCTTATAATTCACCCCTCCACTTT
CASSRGTSYNSPLHF
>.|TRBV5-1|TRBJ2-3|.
TGCGCCAGTCGCCCCGGGATAAGCACAGATACGCAGTATTTT
CASRPGISTDTQYF
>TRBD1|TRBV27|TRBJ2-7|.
TGTGCCAGCAGTTGGGGCCGGGACAGGGAATCCTACGAGCAGTACTTC
CASSWGRDRESYEQYF
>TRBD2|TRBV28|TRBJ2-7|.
TGTGCCAGCAGTTTATCGGGACTAGCGGGATTCGAGCAGTACTTC
CASSLSGLAGFEQYF
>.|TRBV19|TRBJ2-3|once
TGTGCCAGTAGCCTATTGACAGCCGCAGATACGCAGTATTTT
CASSLLTAADTQYF
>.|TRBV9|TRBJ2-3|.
TGTGCCAGCAGCGTAGATCGACTATCCAGAGCCACAGATACGCAGTATTTT
CASSVDRLSRATDTQYF
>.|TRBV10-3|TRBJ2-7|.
TGTGCCATCAGTGAGTCCTGGGGACAGGGGACTAGCGGTTCGCGCTCCTACGAGCAGTACTTC
CAISESWGQGTSGSRSYEQYF
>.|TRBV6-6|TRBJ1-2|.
TGTGCCAGCAGTAACCCGACGGGGAACTATGGCTACACCTTC
CASSNPTGNYGYTF
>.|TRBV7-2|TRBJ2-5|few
TGTGCCAGCAGCTTGCTCAGGCAAGAGACCCAGTACTTC
CASSLLRQETQYF
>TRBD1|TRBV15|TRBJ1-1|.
TGTGCCACCAGCGCCCGACAGGGGGGGACTGAAGCTTTCTTT
CATSARQGGTEAFF
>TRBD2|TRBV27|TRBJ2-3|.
TGTGCCAGCAGTCACCCGGGACTAGCAGCATCAGATACGCAGTATTTT
CASSHPGLAASDTQYF
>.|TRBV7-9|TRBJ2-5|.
TGTGCCAGCAGCTTCTTAGACAGACAAGAGACCCAGTACTTC
CASSFLDRQETQYF
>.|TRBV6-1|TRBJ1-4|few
TGTGCCAGCACCCTTACTAATGAAAAACTGTTTTTT
CASTLTNEKLFF
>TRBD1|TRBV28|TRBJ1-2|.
TGTGCCAGCACCCAAAACAGGGGGGTTGGCTACACCTTC
CASTQNRGVGYTF
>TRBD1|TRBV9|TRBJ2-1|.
TGTGCCAGCAGCGTAGGTGGGACAGTTTACAATGAGCAGTTCTTC
CASSVGGTVYNEQFF
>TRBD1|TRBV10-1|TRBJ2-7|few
TGCGCCAGCAGGGGACAGGCGCCCTCCTACGAGCAGTACTTC
CASRGQAPSYEQYF
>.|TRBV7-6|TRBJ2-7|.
TGTGCCAGCAGCCCGCAACCGGGAACCCGGGTTGAGCAGTACTTC
CASSPQPGTRVEQYF
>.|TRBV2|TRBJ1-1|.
TGTGCCAGCAGTGGACAGGTCAGGAACACTGAAGCTTTCTTT
CASSGQVRNTEAFF
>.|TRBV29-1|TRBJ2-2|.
TGCAGCGTTCGGGGTACCGGGAGTGGGACCGGGGAGCTGTTTTTT
CSVRGTGSGTGELFF
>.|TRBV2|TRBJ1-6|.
TGTGCCAGCAGAGGGGTGTACAATTCACCCCTCCACTTT
CASRGVYNSPLHF
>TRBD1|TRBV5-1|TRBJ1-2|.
TGCGCCAGCGGACGGACAGGGTTCGATGGCTACACCTTC
CASGRTGFDGYTF
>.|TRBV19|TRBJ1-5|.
TGTGCCAGTAGTATGGTCCAGGGAGGTCAGCCCCAGCATTTT
CASSMVQGGQPQHF
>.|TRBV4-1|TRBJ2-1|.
TGCGCCAGCAGCCAAGATTTTGAGCTTAGTGGAGGGGTTAATGAGCAGTTCTTC
CASSQDFELSGGVNEQFF
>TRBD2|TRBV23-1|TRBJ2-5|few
TGCGCCAGCAGTCCGGGCGAGCTTGCGGGAGGGCCAGAGACCCAGTACTTC
CASSPGELAGGPETQYF
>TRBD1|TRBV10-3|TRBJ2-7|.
TGTGCCACCTTTCCCGGGACAGGCTCCTACGAGCAGTACTTC
CATFPGTGSYEQYF
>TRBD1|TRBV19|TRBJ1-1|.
TGTGCCAGTAGTATAGGGTCCGCGACAGGGAGCACTGAAGCTTTCTTT
CASSIGSATGSTEAFF
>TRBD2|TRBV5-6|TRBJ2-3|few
TGTGCCAGCAGCTTGGCTAGCGGGGGAGGAGATACGCAGTATTTT
CASSLASGGGDTQYF
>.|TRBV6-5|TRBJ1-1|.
TGTGCCAGCAGTCACCGGACTGGATTTAACACTGAAGCTTTCTTT
CASSHRTGFNTEAFF
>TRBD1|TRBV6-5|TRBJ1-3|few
TGTGCCAGCAGTTACTCGAGACAGGGAGGTGGAAACACCATATATTTT
CASSYSRQGGGNTIYF
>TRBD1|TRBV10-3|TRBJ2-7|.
TGTGCCATCAGTGGGACAGGAGAATCCTACGAGCAGTACTTC
CAISGTGESYEQYF
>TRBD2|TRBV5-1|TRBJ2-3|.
TGCGCCAGCAGCTTGGGGGTAGCGGGGGGCAGAGATACGCAGTATTTT
CASSLGVAGGRDTQYF
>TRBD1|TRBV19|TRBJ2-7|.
TGTGCGTCCGGGTCAGGGGGAGAGGCTTACGAGCAGTACTTC
CASGSGGEAYEQYF
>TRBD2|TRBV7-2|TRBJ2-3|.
TGTGCCAGCAGCTCTGACGGGACTAGCGGGAGGAGCACAGATACGCAGTATTTT
CASSSDGTSGRSTDTQYF
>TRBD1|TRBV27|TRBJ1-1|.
TGTGCCAGCAGTCACGGACAGGGGGGTTGCATGAACACTGAAGCTTTCTTT
CASSHGQGGCMNTEAFF
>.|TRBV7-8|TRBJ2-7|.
TGTGCCAGCAGAATCGGATTCGGGAGAAACGAGCAGTACTTC
CASRIGFGRNEQYF
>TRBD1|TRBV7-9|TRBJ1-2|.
TGTGCCAGCAGCACCATACAGGGGACTAACTATGGCTACACCTTC
CASSTIQGTNYGYTF
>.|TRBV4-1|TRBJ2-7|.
TGCGCCAGCAGCCACGCCGGGACAGAGCAGTACTTC
CASSHAGTEQYF
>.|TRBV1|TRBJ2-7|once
TGCACCAGCAGCCACCGGGGGCGGGAGTTTTACGAGCAGTACTTC
CTSSHRGREFYEQYF